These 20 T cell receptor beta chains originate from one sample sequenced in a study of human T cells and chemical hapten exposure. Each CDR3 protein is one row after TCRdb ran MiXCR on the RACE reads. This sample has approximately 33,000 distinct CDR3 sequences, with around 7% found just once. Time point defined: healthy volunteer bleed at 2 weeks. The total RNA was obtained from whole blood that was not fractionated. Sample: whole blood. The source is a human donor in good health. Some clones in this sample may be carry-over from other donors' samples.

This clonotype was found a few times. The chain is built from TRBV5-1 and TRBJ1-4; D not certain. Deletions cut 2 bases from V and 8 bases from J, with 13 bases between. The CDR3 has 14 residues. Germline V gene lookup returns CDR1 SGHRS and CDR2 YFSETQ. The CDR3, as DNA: TGCGCCAGCAGCTTAGGAGGGTCTCTCGAAAAACTGTTTTTT. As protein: CASSLGGSLEKLFF.

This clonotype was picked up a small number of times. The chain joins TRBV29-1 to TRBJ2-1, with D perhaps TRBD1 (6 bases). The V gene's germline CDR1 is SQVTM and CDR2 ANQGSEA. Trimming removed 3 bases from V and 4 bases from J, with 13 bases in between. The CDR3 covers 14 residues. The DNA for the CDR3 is TGCAGCGTTGATCAGGGGAGTGTATACAATGAGCAGTTCTTC. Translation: CSVDQGSVYNEQFF.

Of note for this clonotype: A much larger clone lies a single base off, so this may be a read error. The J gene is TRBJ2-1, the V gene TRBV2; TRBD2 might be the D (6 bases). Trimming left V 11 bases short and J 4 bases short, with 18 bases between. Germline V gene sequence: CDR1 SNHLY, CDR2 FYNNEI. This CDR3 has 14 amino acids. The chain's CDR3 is CAGKTGTLYNEQFF. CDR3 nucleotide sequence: TGTGCCGGCAAGACCGGGACTCTGTACAATGAGCAGTTCTTC.

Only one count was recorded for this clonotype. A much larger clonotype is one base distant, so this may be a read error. The CDR3 region is CASSGRTGGSYGHTF. DNA for the CDR3: TGTGCCAGCAGTGGCCGGACAGGGGGCTCTTATGGCCACACCTTC. The rearrangement joins TRBV27 to TRBJ1-2, with TRBD1 matching 11 bases. Per the germline V gene, CDR1 is MNHEY and CDR2 is SMNVEV (reference sequence). The CDR3 covers 15 residues.

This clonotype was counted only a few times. The CDR3 here is CASSYYRDQPQHF. In nucleotides, the CDR3 is TGTGCCAGCAGCTACTACAGGGATCAGCCCCAGCATTTT. The V call is TRBV7-8, the J call TRBJ1-5; D perhaps matches TRBD1 (6 bases). The CDR3 has 13 residues. V was clipped by 4 bases and J by 5 bases, with 9 bases between them. Germline CDR1 SGHVS, CDR2 FQNEAQ.

The CDR3 DNA follows: TGCAGTGCTAGACTGATAGCGGAACACAGCACAGATACGCAGTATTTT. Amino acid sequence: CSARLIAEHSTDTQYF. This chain links TRBV20-1 with TRBJ2-3; perhaps TRBD2 as D (6 bases). Germline V gene sequence: CDR1 DFQATT, CDR2 SNEGSKA (reference sequence). V shed 2 bases and J shed 0 bases, with 15 bases lying between them. This CDR3 has 16 residues.

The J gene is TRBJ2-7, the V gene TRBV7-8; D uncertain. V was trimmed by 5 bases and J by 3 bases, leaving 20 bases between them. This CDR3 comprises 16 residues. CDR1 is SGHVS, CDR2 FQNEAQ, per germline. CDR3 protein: CASSRRAALSFYEQYF. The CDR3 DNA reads TGTGCCAGCAGCCGCCGAGCTGCGCTGTCCTTCTACGAGCAGTACTTC.

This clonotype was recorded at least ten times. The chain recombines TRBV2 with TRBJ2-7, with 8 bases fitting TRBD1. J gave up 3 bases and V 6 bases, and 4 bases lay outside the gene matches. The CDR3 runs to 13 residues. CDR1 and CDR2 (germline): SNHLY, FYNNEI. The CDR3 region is CASRSTGDYEQYF. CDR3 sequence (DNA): TGTGCCAGCAGATCGACAGGGGACTACGAGCAGTACTTC.

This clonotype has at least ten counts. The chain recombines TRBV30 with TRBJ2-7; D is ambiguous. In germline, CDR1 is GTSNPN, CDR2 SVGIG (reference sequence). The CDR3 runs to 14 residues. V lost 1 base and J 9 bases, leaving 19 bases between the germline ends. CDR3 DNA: TGTGCCTGGAGTGGGGCACCCTTAGGAAATGGGCAGTACTTC. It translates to CAWSGAPLGNGQYF.

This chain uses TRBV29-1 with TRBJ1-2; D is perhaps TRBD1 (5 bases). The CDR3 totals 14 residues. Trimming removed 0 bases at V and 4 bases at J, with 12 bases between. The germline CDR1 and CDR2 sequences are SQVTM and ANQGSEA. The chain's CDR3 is CSVEEPDRGYGYTF. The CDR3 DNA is TGCAGCGTTGAAGAACCCGACAGAGGCTATGGCTACACCTTC. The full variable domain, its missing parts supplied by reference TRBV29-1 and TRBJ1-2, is SAVISQKPSRDICQRGTSLTIQCQVDSQVTMMFWYRQQPGQSLTLIATANQGSEATYESGFVIDKFPISRPNLTFSTLTVSNMSPEDSSIYLCSVEEPDRGYGYTFGSGTRLTVV.

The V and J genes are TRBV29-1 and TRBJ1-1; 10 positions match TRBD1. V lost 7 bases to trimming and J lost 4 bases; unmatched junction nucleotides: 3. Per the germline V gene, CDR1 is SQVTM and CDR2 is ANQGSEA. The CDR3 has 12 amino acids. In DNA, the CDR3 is TGCAGCGCTGGACAGGGGGGCACTGAAGCTTTCTTT. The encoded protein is CSAGQGGTEAFF.

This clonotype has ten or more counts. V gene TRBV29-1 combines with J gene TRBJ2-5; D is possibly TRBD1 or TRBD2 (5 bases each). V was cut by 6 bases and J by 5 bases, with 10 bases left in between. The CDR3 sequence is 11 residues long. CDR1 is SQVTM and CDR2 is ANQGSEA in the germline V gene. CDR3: CSVEGLETQYF. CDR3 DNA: TGCAGCGTCGAGGGGTTGGAGACCCAGTACTTC.

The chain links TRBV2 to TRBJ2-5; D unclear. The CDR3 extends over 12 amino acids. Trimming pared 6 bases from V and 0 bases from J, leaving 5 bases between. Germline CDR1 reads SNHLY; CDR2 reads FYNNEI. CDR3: CASRYNQETQYF. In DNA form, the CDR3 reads TGTGCCAGCAGATACAACCAAGAGACCCAGTACTTC.

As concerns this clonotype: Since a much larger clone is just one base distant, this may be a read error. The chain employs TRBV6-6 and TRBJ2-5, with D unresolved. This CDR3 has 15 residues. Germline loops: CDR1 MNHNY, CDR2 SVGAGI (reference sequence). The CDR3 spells CASSYSGRPQETLYF. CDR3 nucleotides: TGTGCCAGCAGTTACTCGGGCAGGCCCCAAGAGACCCTGTACTTC.

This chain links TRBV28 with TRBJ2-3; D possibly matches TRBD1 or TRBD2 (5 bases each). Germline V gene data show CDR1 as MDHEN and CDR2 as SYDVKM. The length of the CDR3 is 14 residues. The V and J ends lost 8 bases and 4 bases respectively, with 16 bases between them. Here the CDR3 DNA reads TGTGCCAGCGGGACCCCGGGCTTGTCAGATACGCAGTATTTT. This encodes CASGTPGLSDTQYF.

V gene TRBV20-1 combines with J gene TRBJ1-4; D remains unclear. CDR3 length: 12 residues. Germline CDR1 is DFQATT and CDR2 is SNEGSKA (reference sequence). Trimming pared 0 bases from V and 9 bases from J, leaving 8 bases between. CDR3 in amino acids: CSARDSAKKLFF. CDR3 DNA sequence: TGCAGTGCTAGAGATAGCGCGAAAAAACTGTTTTTT.

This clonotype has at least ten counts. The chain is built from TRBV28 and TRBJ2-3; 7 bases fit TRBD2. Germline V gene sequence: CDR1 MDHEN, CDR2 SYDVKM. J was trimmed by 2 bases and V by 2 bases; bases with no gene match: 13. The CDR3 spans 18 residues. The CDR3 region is CASSLLPLTSLHTDTQYF. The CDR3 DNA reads TGTGCCAGCAGTTTACTCCCCCTGACTAGCCTCCACACAGATACGCAGTATTTT.

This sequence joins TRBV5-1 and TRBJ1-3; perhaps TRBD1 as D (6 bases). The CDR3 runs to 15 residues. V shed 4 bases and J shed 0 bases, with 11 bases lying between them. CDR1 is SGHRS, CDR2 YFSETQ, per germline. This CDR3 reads CASSLGQSSGNTIYF. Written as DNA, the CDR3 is TGCGCCAGCAGCCTCGGACAGAGCTCTGGAAACACCATATATTTT.

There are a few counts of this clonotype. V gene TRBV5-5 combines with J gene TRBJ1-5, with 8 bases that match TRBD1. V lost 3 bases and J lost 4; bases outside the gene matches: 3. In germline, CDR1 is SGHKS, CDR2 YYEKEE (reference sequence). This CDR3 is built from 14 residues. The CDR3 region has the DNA TGTGCCAGCAGCTGGGGACAGGAGAATCAGCCCCAGCATTTT. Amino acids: CASSWGQENQPQHF. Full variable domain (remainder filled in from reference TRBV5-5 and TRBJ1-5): DAGVTQSPTHLIKTRGQQVTLRCSPISGHKSVSWYQQVLGQGPQFIFQYYEKEERGRGNFPDRFSARQFPNYSSELNVNALLLGDSALYLCASSWGQENQPQHFGDGTRLSIL.

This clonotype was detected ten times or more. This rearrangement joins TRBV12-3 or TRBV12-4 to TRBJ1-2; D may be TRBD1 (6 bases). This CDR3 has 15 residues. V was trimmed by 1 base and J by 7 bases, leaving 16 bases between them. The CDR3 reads CASSLDIGGIGGYTF. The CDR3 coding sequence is TGTGCCAGCAGTTTAGACATAGGGGGGATCGGTGGCTACACCTTC.